This T cell receptor beta chain originates from a study of beta chain features in type 1 diabetes. The wider study: Age, gender and cell yields were similar between patients and healthy donors.

This clone occurred a few times. Isolated RNA was reverse transcribed in full, so expressed TCRB transcripts were sequenced. The table came from immunoSEQ multiplex PCR; TCRdb's copy has only in-frame clones and leaves some out. Of over 700,000 clones listed, 17% were seen once; the top ten hold about 0.025%. The CDR3 length is 16 residues. With 4 bases clipped from V and 3 bases from J, the junction kept 8 bases outside the gene matches. The germline gives CDR1 SNHLY, CDR2 FYNNEI. This clonotype was sampled from a young woman in good health. The sequenced sample was naive CD4+ T cells from blood. The V call is TRBV2, the J call TRBJ2-3; TRBD2 agrees at 9 bases. CDR3: CASSGPSLAGTDTQYF. DNA for the CDR3: TGTGCCAGCAGTGGGCCTTCTCTAGCGGGGACAGATACGCAGTATTTT. Complete variable domain (other parts from reference TRBV2 and TRBJ2-3): EPEVTQTPSHQVTQMGQEVILRCVPISNHLYFYWYRQILGQKVEFLVSFYNNEISEKSEIFDDQFSVERPDGSNFTLKIRSTKLEDSAMYFCASSGPSLAGTDTQYFGPGTRLTVL.